This T cell receptor (beta chain) was captured in a study of T cell responses to AZD1222 COVID-19 vaccine. Sequencing used immunoSEQ multiplex PCR; TCRdb keeps in-frame clones, though not all of them. The sample has some 83,000 clones, over 75% seen once. Study conclusions and caveats: Most donors were white British and more were female, and clonal diversity was possibly underestimated. Along spike, vaccine-associated CD4 TCRs were found throughout, with dominance at 160-218 and 743-854. At study baseline, merely more than 5 AZD1222 recipients were seropositive. Repertoires were obtained solely post-peak T cell response.

Concerning this clone: The antigen remains undetermined.

This CDR3 is built from 16 residues. Looked up from germline, CDR1 is LGHNA and CDR2 is YNFKEQ. V was pared by 1 base and J by 7 bases, with 19 bases between. The sample here was peripheral blood, taken 28 days after the second AZD1222 dose. The chain employs TRBV4-2 and TRBJ1-1; no clear D. The TCR sequence derives from an adult who received the AZD1222 COVID-19 vaccine. The CDR3 coding sequence is TGTGCCAGCAGCCAAGGGGGTACTCTCGTCGGAGGTGAAGCTTTCTTT. Translation gives CASSQGGTLVGGEAFF.